This T cell receptor (beta chain) was documented in a study of T cell responses to AZD1222 COVID-19 vaccine. General study results and limits: Samples come after the peak T cell response, not at day 14. Regions 160-218 and 743-854 dominated among vaccine-associated CD4 TCRs spanning spike. Just a handful of AZD1222 recipients tested seropositive at baseline. Spike-specific TCR breadth and depth went up after people got two AZD1222 doses.

Clones were sequenced by immunoSEQ multiplex PCR, and TCRdb holds only the in-frame ones, with some missing. The repertoire holds 120,000 or so clones, more than 85% seen once, with 5% in the top ten. As regards this clone: No antigen is known for it.

Germline-derived CDR1 and CDR2 are MNHEY and SVGAGI. V lost 7 bases, J lost 7 bases, and 13 bases lay in between. This CDR3 comprises 12 residues. The material sequenced was peripheral blood, taken 28 days after the second AZD1222 dose. The sequence was collected from an adult who received the AZD1222 COVID-19 vaccine. This chain connects TRBV6-5 to TRBJ1-1; D uncertain. CDR3 loop: CASTSYGGEAFF. CDR3 sequence (DNA): TGTGCCAGCACTTCGTATGGTGGTGAAGCTTTCTTT.